This record concerns one T cell receptor beta chain sequence. Trimming pared 3 bases from V and 0 bases from J, leaving 13 bases between. The CDR3 sequence is 15 residues long. Germline loops: CDR1 SGHRS, CDR2 YFSETQ. Original processing methods: Amplification from reference gene primers served as the basis for estimated nucleated cell counts. Only in-frame clones appear in the TCRdb table, and some are missing; sequencing was by immunoSEQ multiplex PCR. Clonal size and the V and J genes are those of that table, whereas D and trimming came from the DNA. The repertoire holds around 130,000 clones, with 90% as singletons. These data are taken from a study of blood T cell repertoires in COVID-19.

The V gene is TRBV5-1, the J gene TRBJ2-7, with D possibly being TRBD1 (6 bases). Sequenced: peripheral blood. The TCR sequence derives from a man aged 45-65 years with active COVID-19. CDR3 nucleotide sequence: TGCGCCAGCAGCTCGGGACAATTGCCCTCCTACGAGCAGTACTTC. Protein product: CASSSGQLPSYEQYF.